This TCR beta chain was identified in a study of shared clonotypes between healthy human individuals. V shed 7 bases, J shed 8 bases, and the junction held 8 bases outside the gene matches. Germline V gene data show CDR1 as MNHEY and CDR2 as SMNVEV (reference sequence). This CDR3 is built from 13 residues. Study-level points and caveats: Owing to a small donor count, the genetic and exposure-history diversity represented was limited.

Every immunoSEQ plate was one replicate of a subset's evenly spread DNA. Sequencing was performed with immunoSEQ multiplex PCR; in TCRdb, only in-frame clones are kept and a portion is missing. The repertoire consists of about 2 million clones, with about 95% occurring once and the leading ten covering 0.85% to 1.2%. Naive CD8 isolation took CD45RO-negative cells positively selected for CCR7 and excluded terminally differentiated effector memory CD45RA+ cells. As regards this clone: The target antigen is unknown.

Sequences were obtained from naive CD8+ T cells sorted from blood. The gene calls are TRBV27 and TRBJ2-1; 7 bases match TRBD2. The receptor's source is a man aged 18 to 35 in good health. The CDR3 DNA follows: TGTGCCAGCACCACGGCTGGGGGGGATGAGCAGTTCTTC. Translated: CASTTAGGDEQFF.